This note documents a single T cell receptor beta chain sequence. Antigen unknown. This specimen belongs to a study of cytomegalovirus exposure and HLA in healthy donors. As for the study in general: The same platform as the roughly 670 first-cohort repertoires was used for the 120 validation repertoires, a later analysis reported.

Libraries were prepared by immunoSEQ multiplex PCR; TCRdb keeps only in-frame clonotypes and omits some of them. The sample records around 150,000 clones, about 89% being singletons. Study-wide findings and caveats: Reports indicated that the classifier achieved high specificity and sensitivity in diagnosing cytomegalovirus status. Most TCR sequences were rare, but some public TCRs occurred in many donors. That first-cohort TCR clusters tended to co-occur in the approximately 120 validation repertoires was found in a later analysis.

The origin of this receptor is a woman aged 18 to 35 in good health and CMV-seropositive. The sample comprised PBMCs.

The CDR3 bases are TGTGCCAGCAGCTTAGCGGAGACCTTGACAGATACGCAGTATTTT. This sequence encodes CASSLAETLTDTQYF. The chain has TRBV7-6 and TRBJ2-3, with D hard to call. Trimming cost V 0 bases and J 3 bases, with 10 bases left between them. The CDR3 runs to 15 residues. Germline CDR1 and CDR2: SGHVS and FNYEAQ.